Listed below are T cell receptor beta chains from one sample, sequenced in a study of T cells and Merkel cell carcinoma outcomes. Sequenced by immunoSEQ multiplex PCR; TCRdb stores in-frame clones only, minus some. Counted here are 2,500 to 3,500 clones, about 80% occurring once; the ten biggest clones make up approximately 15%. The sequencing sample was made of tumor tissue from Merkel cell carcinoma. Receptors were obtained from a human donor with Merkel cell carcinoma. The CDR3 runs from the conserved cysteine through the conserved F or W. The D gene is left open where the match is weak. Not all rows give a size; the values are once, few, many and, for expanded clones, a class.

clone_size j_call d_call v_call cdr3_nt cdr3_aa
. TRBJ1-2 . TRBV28 TGTGCCAGCTCCGGCCCCTATGGCTACACCTTC CASSGPYGYTF
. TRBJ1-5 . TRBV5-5 TGTGCCAGCAGCTTGGCCCCAGGGCCTAGGCGAAAGGAGCCCCAGCATTTT CASSLAPGPRRKEPQHF
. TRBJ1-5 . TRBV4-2 TGTGCCAGCAGCCTCTCCCACTTATCCCAGCCCAATCAGCCCCAGCATTTT CASSLSHLSQPNQPQHF
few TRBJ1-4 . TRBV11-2 TGTGCCAGCAGCCGGTCGGGACAAGCTAATGAAAAACTGTTTTTT CASSRSGQANEKLFF
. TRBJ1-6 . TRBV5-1 TGCGCCAGCAGCGCGACGGAGGATTCACCCCTCCACTTT CASSATEDSPLHF
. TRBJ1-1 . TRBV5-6 TGTGCCAGCAGCCTCAGGGGAGGGTGGTCGAGCACTGAAGCTTTCTTT CASSLRGGWSSTEAFF
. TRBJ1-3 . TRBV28 TGTGCCAGCACACAACGGACATCTGGAAACACCATATATTTT CASTQRTSGNTIYF
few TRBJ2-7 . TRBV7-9 TGTGCCAGCAGCACCCGTGGGGGACTCTACGAGCAGTACTTC CASSTRGGLYEQYF
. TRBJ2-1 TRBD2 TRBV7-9 TGTGCCAGCAGCTTAGATTCGGCGGGGGGGCGCAATGAGCAGTTCTTC CASSLDSAGGRNEQFF
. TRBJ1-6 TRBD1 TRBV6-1 TGTGCCAGCAATGAGGGGGCTAATTCACCCCTCCACTTT CASNEGANSPLHF
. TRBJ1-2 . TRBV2 TGTGCCAGCAGGGACCTCTATGGCTACACCTTC CASRDLYGYTF
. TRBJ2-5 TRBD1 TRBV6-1 TGTGCCAGCAGTAAAGGGGGCGCGGACGAGACCCAGTACTTC CASSKGGADETQYF
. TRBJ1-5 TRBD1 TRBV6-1 TGTGCCAGTCTACAGGGGAGCAATCAGCCCCAGCATTTT CASLQGSNQPQHF
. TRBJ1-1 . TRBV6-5 TGTGCCAGCAGGACTGGGGGTAGCACTGAAGCTTTCTTT CASRTGGSTEAFF
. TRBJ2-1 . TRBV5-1 TGCGCCAGCAGTCTTTCCGCGCAGGGAACCTACAATGAGCAGTTCTTC CASSLSAQGTYNEQFF
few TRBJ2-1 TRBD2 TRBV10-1 TGCGCCAGCAGTGAGTCGACTAGCGGAGAGTACAATGAGCAGTTCTTC CASSESTSGEYNEQFF
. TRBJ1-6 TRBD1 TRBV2 TGTGCCAGCAGTTGGGGACAGGGGGGTTCACCCCTCCACTTT CASSWGQGGSPLHF
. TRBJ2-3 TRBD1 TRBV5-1 TGCGCCAGCGCCGGGGGACAGGGGACTTGGGATACGCAGTATTTT CASAGGQGTWDTQYF
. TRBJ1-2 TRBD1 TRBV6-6 TGTGCCAGCAGTTACTCGACAGGGGGGGACGGCTACACCTTC CASSYSTGGDGYTF
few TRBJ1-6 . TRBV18 TGTGCCAGCCGAGAGAACTATAATTCACCCCTCCACTTT CASRENYNSPLHF
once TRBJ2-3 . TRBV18 TGTGCCAGCTCACCGCCCCGACGTAGCGGAACCACAGATACGCAGTATTTT CASSPPRRSGTTDTQYF
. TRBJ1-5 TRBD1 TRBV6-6 TGTGCCAGCAGTTACTCGACAGGGGGCAATCAGCCCCAGCATTTT CASSYSTGGNQPQHF
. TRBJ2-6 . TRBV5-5 TGTGCCAGCAACTTGGATGGGTTTGGGGCCAACGTCCTGACTTTC CASNLDGFGANVLTF
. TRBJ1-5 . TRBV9 TGTGCCAGCAGCCTGGAGGTAAGGGGGCCCCAGCATTTT CASSLEVRGPQHF
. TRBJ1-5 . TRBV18 TGTGCCAGCTCACCAGACAGTTACCAGCCCCAGCATTTT CASSPDSYQPQHF
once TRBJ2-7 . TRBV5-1 TGCGCCAGCAGTGCAGGGATAAACTACGAGCAGTACTTC CASSAGINYEQYF
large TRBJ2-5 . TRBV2 TGTGCCAGCAACCCGTACCAAGAGACCCAGTACTTC CASNPYQETQYF
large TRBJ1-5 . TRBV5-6 TGTGCCAGCAGCTTGATTGGGGACTCTGGGCAGCCCCAGCATTTT CASSLIGDSGQPQHF
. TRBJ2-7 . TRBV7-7 TGTGCCAGCAGCTTTTACGAGCAGTACTTC CASSFYEQYF
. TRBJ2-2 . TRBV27 TGTGCCACCCAAAAAGACGGGTTCCAAACCGGGGAGCTGTTTTTT CATQKDGFQTGELFF
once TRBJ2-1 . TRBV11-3 TGTGCCAGCAGCTTAGTGCGGGGCAGTGAGCAGTTCTTC CASSLVRGSEQFF
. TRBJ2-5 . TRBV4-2 TGTGCCAGCAGCCAAGAGGAACGCGGAGAGACCCAGTACTTC CASSQEERGETQYF
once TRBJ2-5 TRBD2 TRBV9 TGTGCCAGCAGCGTTGGACTAGCGGCAGAGACCCAGTACTTC CASSVGLAAETQYF
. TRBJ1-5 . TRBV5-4 TGTGCCAGCAGCTCCTCCGGGGCGTCCAATCAGCCCCAGCATTTT CASSSSGASNQPQHF
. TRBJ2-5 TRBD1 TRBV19 TGTGCCAGTAGCTGGACAGGGGTAGGAGAGACCCAGTACTTC CASSWTGVGETQYF
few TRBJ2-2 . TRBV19 TGTGCCAGTAGTGTCACTGCTGGGGGGTCCGGGGAGCTGTTTTTT CASSVTAGGSGELFF
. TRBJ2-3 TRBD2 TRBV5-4 TGTGCCAGCAGCCCTAGGACTAGCGGGGGTATGGATACGCAGTATTTT CASSPRTSGGMDTQYF
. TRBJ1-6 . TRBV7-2 TGTGCCAGCAGCCAGGGGTTCAACAGGAGCTCCTATAATTCACCCCTCCACTTT CASSQGFNRSSYNSPLHF
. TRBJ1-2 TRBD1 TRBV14 TGTGCCAGCAGCCCTTTTCCGGGACAGGGTACTAGCTATGGCTACACCTTC CASSPFPGQGTSYGYTF
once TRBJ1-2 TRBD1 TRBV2 TGTGCCACCAATCGGCAGGGGGACTATGGCTACACCTTC CATNRQGDYGYTF
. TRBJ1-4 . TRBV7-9 TGTGCCAGCAGCTTTGGGGGGACCTCTGAAAAACTGTTTTTT CASSFGGTSEKLFF
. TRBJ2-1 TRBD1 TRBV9 TGTGCCAGCAGCGTAGTAGGGGGCGTGAACAATGAGCAGTTCTTC CASSVVGGVNNEQFF
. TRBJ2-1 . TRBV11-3 TGTGCCAGCAGCTTAGATACTAGTGAGCAGTTCTTC CASSLDTSEQFF
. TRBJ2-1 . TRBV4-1 TGCGCCAGCAGCCAAGCTGGGGTTCGCGGGGCCCTCTACAATGAGCAGTTCTTC CASSQAGVRGALYNEQFF
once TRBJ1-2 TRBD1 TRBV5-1 TGCGCCAGCAGCCCGGGGACAGGGGGCTCTGGCTACACCTTC CASSPGTGGSGYTF
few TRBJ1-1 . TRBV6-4 TGTGCCAGCAGTGATCCGGTCATAAACACTGAAGCTTTCTTT CASSDPVINTEAFF
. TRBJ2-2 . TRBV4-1 TGCGCCAGCAGCCGGGGAGCCAGCAACACCGGGGAGCTGTTTTTT CASSRGASNTGELFF
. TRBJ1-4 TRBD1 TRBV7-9 TGTGCCAGCAGCTCGGACAGGGTTGGAGAAAAACTGTTTTTT CASSSDRVGEKLFF
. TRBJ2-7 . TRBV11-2 TGTGCCAGCAGCTTACGAACACGAAAAGAGCAGTACTTC CASSLRTRKEQYF
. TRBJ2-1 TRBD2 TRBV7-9 TGTGCCAGCAGCGCAAGCGGGGGGGCAGGTGAGCAGTTCTTC CASSASGGAGEQFF
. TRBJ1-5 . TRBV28 TGTGCCAGCAGTTTCCGGAGGCAGGTCAGGGGCCAGCATTTT CASSFRRQVRGQHF
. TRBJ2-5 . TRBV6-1 TGTGCCAGCAACCTTTTCCCCGGGCCCCAAGAGACCCAGTACTTC CASNLFPGPQETQYF
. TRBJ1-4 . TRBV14 TGTGCCAGCAGCCGGGGGGGAAATGAAAAACTGTTTTTT CASSRGGNEKLFF